The present entry profiles one TCR beta chain with its context. Its antigen is unidentified. Germline CDR1 reads ENHRY; CDR2 reads SYGVKD. V lost 4 bases and J lost 4, with 13 bases in between. This CDR3 region has 14 residues. The investigators split CD4+ cells into a CD45RA+ naive subset and a CD45RA-negative memory subset. These data belong to a study of shared clonotypes between healthy human individuals. General observations from the study: Clonotypes shared by all four sorted-subset donors had higher generation probabilities than non-shared clonotypes.

Libraries were prepared by immunoSEQ multiplex PCR; TCRdb keeps only in-frame clonotypes and omits some of them. The sample lists some 2,000,000 clones, 95% occurring once. This receptor was taken from a man aged 18 to 30 in good health. Input material: naive CD4+ T cells sorted from blood. Subset indicated: CD45RA+ positively selected. The V gene is TRBV10-3, the J gene TRBJ2-5; D unresolved. The CDR3 region has the DNA TGTGCCATCAGTGGTTCCGAGTTGGGAGAGACCCAGTACTTC. It translates to CAISGSELGETQYF.